This T cell receptor beta chain was captured by sequencing in a study of T cell responses to AZD1222 COVID-19 vaccine (TCRdb year 2021). Regarding the research as a whole: TCR sequencing was performed for some 250 trial participants, of whom about 200 were given two doses of AZD1222 and 26 were given two doses of MenACWY control vaccine. Trial participants were enrolled into age subgroups of 18-55, 56-69 and 70-plus years, which contained around 150, 29 and 61 TCR-sequenced participants, respectively. Results the study describes overall, beyond this receptor: Reportedly, close to half of the unique spike-specific TCRs recognized epitopes lying outside the regions that are mutated in the B.1.351 and B.1.1.7 variants. Vaccine-associated CD4 TCRs spanned the whole spike protein, with dominant responses in regions 160-218 and 743-854. The 56-69-year group was small, and its depth increase did not reach significance, likely because of low power. A significant rise in spike-specific TCR breadth and depth was observed after two AZD1222 doses relative to day 0 and relative to MenACWY recipients. No day 14 peak-response samples were available, so repertoires were characterized only after the peak T cell response. Participants were mostly white British, with more females than males. The authors suggested clonal diversity may have been underestimated. Conclusions about previously exposed vaccinees are limited because only six or seven AZD1222 recipients were SARS-CoV-2 seropositive at baseline.

From cysteine to phenylalanine, the CDR3 is 14 amino acids long. Here the CDR3 DNA is all that survives: 42 bases in frame from base 1. Between the V and J ends, shortened by 4 bases and 8 bases respectively, the junction contains 13 bases. Sequences SGHNT (CDR1) and YYREEE (CDR2) are obtained from the germline V gene (reference sequence). The sample's time point label, decoded: about 28 days (+/-7) after the second vaccine dose. Because spike-specific TCR depth and breadth did not differ between the two schedules, AZD1222 recipients who got a second dose at roughly 4 weeks were pooled with those who got a second dose at roughly 12 weeks. The vaccinee samples were drawn from two UK trials, COV001 and COV002, one of which was a single-blind randomized controlled phase 2/3 trial testing AZD1222 (ChAdOx1 nCoV-19) in healthy adults. For TCRbeta chain sequencing, PBMC samples were collected from trial participants at day 0 and at day 28 after the second dose.

The CDR3 regions of human TCRbeta chains were analyzed by immunosequencing. The published analysis was carried out like this. Repertoire TCRs were checked for matches against a reference library of SARS-CoV-2-specific TCRs that had been generated using the MIRA antigen-specificity platform. Breadth was defined as the fraction of unique TCRs that were SARS-CoV-2-associated, and depth was defined as the fraction of total T cells that were SARS-CoV-2-associated. Each spike-specific TCR was assigned to its reactive spike region and to a CD4 or CD8 class using the MIRA data. Log10-transformed breadth and depth values were compared by one-way ANOVA with Sidak's multiple comparisons tests. Sourced from immuneACCESS, this table was stored by TCRdb with only in-frame sequences that have V and J called. A share of the clones is absent; for the studies checked, an unresolved V gene accounts for under half, and the remainder has no known explanation. V and J calls and clone size are those listed in that table; D and trimming were worked out from the DNA. This sample gives about 120,000 clones in total; roughly 91% of them show up just once. Around 5% of the sample is held by the ten biggest clonotypes.

Of note for this clone: No cognate antigen has been identified for it. Per-base quality was not reported, and no clone a single base away is much larger than it.

The sample in question was peripheral blood, obtained 28 days after the second AZD1222 dose. The sequence was obtained from an adult who received the AZD1222 COVID-19 vaccine. The chain is encoded by TRBV5-4 joined to TRBJ1-6; the D gene is perhaps TRBD1, on 5 matching bases. CDR3 protein: CASSPDIGDSPLHF. The nucleotides read TGTGCCAGCAGCCCGGACATAGGAGATTCACCCCTCCACTTT. Here the CDR3 is joined to the reference TRBV5-4 and TRBJ1-6 genes, and the full variable domain is: ETGVTQSPTHLIKTRGQQVTLRCSSQSGHNTVSWYQQALGQGPQFIFQYYREEENGRGNFPPRFSGLQFPNYSSELNVNALELDDSALYLCASSPDIGDSPLHFGNGTRLTVT.